This TCR beta chain was recovered during a study of blood T cell repertoires in COVID-19. Assay used: immunoSEQ multiplex PCR; TCRdb lists only in-frame clones, some missing. The table lists roughly 120,000 clones, approximately 80% of them singletons. Germline CDR1 SGHTA, CDR2 FQGNSA. Trimming stripped 4 bases from V and 7 bases from J, with 14 bases between. This CDR3 is built from 15 residues. The rearrangement uses TRBV7-2 and TRBJ1-6; weak D call: TRBD1 (6 bases). Sequencing was done on a sample of peripheral blood. The TCR originated in a woman between 50 and 59 years old with acute or convalescent COVID-19. The DNA of the CDR3 is TGTGCCAGCAGCTATGTGACAGGAAAGAATTCACCCCTCCACTTT. Protein: CASSYVTGKNSPLHF.